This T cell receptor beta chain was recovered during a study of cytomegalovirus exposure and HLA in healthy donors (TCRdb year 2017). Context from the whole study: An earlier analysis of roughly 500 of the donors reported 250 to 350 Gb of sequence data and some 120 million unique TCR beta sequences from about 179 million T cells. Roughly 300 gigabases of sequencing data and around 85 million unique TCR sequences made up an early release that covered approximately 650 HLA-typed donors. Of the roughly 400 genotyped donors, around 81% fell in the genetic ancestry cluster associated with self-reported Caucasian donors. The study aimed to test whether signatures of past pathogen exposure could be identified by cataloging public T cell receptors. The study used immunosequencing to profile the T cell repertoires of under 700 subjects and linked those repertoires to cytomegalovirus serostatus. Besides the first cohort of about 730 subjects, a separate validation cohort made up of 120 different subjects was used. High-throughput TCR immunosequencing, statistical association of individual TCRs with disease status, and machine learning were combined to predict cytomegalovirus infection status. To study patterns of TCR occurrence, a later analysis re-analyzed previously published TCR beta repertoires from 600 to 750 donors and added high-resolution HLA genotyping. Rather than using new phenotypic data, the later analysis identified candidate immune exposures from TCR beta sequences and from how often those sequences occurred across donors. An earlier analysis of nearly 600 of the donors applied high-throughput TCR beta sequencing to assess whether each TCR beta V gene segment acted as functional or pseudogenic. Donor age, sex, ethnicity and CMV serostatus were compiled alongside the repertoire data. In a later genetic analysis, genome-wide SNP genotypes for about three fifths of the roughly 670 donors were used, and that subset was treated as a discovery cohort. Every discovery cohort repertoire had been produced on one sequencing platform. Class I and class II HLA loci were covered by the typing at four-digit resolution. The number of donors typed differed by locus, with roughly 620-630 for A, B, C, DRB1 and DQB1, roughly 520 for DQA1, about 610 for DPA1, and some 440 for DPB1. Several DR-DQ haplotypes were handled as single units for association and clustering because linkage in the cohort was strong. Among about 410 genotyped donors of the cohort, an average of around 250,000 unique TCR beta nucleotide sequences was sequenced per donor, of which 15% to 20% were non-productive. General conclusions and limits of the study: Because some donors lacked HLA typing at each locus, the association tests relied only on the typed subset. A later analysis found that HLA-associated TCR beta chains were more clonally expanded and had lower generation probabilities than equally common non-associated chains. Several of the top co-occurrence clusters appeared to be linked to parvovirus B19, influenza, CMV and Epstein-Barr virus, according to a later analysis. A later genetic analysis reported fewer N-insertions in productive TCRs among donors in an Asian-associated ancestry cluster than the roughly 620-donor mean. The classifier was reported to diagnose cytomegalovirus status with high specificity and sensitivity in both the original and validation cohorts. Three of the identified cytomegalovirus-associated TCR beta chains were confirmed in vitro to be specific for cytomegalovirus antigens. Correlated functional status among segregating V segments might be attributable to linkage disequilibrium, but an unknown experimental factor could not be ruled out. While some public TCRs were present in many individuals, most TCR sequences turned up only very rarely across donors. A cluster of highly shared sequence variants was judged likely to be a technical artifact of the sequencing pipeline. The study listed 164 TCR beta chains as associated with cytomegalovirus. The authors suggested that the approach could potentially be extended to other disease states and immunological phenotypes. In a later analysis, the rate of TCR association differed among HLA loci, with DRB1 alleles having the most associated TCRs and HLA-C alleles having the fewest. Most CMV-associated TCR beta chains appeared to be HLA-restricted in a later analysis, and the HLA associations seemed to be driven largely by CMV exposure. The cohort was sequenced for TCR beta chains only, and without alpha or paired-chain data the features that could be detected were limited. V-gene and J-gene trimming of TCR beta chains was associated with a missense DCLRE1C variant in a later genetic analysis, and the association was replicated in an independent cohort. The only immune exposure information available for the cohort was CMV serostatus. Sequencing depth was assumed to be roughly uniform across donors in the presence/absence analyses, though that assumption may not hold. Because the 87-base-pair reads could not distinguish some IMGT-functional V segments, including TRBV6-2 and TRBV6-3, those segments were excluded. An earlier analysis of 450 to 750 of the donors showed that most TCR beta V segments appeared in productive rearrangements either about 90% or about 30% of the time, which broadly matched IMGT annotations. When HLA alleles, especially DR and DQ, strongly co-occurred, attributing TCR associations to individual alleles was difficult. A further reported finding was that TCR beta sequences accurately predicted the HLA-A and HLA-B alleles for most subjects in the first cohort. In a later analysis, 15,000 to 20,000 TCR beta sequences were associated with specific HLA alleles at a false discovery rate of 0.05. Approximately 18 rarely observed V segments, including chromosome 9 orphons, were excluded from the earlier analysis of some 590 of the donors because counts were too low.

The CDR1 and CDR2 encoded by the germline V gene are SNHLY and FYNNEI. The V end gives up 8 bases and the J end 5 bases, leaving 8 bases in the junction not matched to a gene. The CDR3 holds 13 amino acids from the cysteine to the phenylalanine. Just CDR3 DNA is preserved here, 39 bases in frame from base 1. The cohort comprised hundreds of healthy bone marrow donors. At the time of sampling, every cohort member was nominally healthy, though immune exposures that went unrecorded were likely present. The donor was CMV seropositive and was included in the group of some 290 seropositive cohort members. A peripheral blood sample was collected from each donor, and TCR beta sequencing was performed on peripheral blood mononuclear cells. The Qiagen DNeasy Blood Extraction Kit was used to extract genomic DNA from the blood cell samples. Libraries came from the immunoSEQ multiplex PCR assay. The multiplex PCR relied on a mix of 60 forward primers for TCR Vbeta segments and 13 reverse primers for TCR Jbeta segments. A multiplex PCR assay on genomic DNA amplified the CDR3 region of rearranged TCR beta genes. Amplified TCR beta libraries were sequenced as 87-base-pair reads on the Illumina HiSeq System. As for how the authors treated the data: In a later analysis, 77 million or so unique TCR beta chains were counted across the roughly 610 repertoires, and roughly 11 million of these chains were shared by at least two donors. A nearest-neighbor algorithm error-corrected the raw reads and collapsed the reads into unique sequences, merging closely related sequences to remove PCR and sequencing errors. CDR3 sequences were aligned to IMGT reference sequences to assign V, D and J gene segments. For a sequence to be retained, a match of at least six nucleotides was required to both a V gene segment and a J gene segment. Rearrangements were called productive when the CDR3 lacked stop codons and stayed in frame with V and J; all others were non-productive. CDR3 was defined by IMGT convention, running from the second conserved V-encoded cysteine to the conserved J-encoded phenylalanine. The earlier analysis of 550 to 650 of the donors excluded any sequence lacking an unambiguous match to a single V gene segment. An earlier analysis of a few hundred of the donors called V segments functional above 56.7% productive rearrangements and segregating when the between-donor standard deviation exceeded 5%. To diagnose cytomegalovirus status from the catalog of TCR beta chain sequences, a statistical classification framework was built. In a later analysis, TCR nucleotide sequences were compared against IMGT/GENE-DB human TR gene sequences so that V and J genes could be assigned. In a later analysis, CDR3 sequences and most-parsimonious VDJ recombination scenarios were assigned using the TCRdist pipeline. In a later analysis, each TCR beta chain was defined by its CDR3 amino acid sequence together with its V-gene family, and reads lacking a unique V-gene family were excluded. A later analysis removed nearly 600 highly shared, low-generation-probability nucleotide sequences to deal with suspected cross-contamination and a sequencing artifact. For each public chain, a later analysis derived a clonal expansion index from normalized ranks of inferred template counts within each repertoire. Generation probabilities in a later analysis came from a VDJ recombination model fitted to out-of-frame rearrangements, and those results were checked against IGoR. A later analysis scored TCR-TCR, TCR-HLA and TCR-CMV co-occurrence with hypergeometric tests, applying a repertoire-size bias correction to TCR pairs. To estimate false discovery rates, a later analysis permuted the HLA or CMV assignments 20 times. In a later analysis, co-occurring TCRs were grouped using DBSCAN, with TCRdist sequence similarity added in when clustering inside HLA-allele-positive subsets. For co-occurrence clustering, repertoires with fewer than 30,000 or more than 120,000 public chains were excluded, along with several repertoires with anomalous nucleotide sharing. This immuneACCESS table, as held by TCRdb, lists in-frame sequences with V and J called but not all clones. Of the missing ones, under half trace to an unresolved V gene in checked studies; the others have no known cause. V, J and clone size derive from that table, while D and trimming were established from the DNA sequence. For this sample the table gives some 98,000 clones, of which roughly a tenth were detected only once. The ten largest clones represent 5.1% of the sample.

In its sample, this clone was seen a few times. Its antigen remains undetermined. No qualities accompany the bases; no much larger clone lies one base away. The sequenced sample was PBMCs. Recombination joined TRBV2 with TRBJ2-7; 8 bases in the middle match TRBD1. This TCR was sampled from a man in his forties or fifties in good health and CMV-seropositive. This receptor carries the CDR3 CASAPGTGNEQYF. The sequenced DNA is TGTGCCAGCGCACCCGGGACAGGCAACGAGCAGTACTTC. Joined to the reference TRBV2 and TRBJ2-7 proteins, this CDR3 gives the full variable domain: EPEVTQTPSHQVTQMGQEVILRCVPISNHLYFYWYRQILGQKVEFLVSFYNNEISEKSEIFDDQFSVERPDGSNFTLKIRSTKLEDSAMYFCASAPGTGNEQYFGPGTRLTVT.